This entry is about one T cell receptor beta chain. The antigen remains undetermined. The data were obtained in a study of blood T cells in healthy people across ages. Whole-study findings and limits: Diversity figures derived from one million T cells were judged to underestimate the true value. The fall in TCR beta diversity per million T cells was roughly linear with age.

Germline trimming cut 0 bases from V and 0 bases from J; bases unmatched to any gene: 2. Germline values: CDR1 LNHNV, CDR2 YYDKDF (reference sequence). The CDR3 has 15 residues. Using a J-beta primer mix together with a sample-barcoded 5' primer, a second PCR was run for roughly 7 to 11 cycles. In TCRdb, the 5' RACE reads were re-called with MiXCR into one record per CDR3 protein. The profile covers 1.5 million to 2 million distinct CDR3 sequences, with roughly 52% appearing a single time and 2.1% taken by the ten largest. Sequencing was done on a sample of blood. The clonotype was recovered from a woman between 35 and 50 years old in good health. V gene TRBV15 combines with J gene TRBJ2-7, with 7 bases aligning to TRBD1. CDR3 in DNA: TGTGCCACCAGCAGAGATGGGGACAGCTCCTACGAGCAGTACTTC. Protein: CATSRDGDSSYEQYF.